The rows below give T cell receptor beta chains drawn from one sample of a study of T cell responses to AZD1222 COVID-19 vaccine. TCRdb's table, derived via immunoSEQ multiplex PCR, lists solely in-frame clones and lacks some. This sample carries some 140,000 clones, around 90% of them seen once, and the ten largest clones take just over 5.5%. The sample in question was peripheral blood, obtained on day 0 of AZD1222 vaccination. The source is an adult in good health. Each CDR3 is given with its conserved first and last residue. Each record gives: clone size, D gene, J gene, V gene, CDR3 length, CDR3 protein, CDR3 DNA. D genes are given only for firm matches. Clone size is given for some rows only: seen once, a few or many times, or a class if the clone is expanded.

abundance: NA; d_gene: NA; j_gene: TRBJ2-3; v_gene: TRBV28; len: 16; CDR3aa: CASSRQTGYITDTQYF; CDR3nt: TGTGCCAGCAGTCGACAGACGGGCTACATCACAGATACGCAGTATTTT
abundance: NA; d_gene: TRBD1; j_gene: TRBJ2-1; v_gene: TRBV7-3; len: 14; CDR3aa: CASSSRGPLDEQFF; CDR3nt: TGTGCCAGCAGCTCCAGGGGGCCGCTCGATGAGCAGTTCTTC
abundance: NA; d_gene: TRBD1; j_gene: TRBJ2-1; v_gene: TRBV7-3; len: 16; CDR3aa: CASSREGRQGHNEQFF; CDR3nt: TGTGCCAGCAGCCGAGAAGGGCGACAGGGCCACAATGAGCAGTTCTTC
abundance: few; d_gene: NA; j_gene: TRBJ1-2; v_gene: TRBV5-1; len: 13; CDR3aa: CASSPGGNYGYTF; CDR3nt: TGCGCCAGCAGCCCCGGGGGTAACTATGGCTACACCTTC
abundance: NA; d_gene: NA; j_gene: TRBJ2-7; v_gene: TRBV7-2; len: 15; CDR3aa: CASSLWREATYEQYF; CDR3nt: TGTGCCAGCAGCTTATGGCGGGAAGCTACCTACGAGCAGTACTTC
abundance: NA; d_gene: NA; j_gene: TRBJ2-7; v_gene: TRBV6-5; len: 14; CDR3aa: CASTGGQGFKEQYF; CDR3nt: TGTGCCAGCACGGGTGGGCAGGGGTTCAAGGAGCAGTACTTC
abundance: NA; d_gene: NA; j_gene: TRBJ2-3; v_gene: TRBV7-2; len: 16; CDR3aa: CASSLASTTSTDTQYF; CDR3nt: TGTGCCAGCAGCTTAGCGTCGACTACTAGCACAGATACGCAGTATTTT
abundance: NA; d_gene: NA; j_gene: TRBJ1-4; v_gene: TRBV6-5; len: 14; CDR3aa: CASNLGHPNEKLFF; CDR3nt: TGTGCCAGCAATTTAGGACACCCTAATGAAAAACTGTTTTTT
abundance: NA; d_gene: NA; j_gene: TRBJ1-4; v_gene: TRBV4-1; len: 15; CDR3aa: CASSQFGATNEKLFF; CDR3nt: TGCGCCAGCAGCCAATTCGGGGCAACTAATGAAAAACTGTTTTTT
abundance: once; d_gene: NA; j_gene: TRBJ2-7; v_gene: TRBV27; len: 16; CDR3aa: CASSLIGGPPTYEQYF; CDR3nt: TGTGCCAGCAGTTTAATTGGCGGGCCCCCGACCTACGAGCAGTACTTC
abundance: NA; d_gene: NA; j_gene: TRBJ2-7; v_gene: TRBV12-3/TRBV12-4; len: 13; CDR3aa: CASSLRRAYEQYF; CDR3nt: TGTGCCAGCAGTCTCCGACGGGCCTACGAGCAGTACTTC
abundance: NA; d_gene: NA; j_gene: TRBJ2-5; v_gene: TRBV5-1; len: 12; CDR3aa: CASSSPQETQYF; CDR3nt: TGCGCCAGCAGCTCCCCCCAAGAGACCCAGTACTTC
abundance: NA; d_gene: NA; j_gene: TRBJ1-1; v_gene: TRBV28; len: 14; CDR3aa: CASSLGGMNTEAFF; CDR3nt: TGTGCCAGCAGTTTAGGTGGAATGAACACTGAAGCTTTCTTT
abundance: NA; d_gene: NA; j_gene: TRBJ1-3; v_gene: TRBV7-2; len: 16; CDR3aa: CASSLGPSAAGNTIYF; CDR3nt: TGTGCCAGCAGCTTAGGTCCCTCGGCGGCTGGAAACACCATATATTTT
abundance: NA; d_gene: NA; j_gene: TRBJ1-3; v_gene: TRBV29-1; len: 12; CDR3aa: CSVEGRGNTIYF; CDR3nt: TGCAGCGTTGAAGGACGGGGAAACACCATATATTTT
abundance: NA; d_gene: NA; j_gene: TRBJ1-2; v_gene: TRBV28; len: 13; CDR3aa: CASSLGRAYGYTF; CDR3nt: TGTGCCAGCAGTTTAGGCAGGGCGTATGGCTACACCTTC
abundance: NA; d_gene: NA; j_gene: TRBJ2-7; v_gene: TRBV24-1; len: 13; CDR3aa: CATKGNVRDEQYF; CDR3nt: TGTGCCACCAAAGGTAACGTGCGGGACGAGCAGTACTTC
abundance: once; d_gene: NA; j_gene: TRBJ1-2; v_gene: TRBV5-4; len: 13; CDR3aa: CASSLYGLGGYTF; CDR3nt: TGTGCCAGCAGCTTGTATGGCCTCGGGGGCTACACCTTC
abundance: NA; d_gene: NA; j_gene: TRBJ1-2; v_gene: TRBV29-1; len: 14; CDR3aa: CSVENPATGYGYTF; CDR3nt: TGCAGCGTTGAAAACCCCGCAACAGGCTATGGCTACACCTTC
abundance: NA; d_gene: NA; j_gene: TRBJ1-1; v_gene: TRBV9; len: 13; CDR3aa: CASSVGTDTEAFF; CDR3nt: TGTGCCAGCAGCGTAGGGACAGACACTGAAGCTTTCTTT
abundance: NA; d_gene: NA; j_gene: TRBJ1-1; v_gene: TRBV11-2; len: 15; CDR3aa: CASSRGRAFNTEAFF; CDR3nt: TGTGCCAGCAGCCGGGGTAGGGCTTTTAATACTGAAGCTTTCTTT
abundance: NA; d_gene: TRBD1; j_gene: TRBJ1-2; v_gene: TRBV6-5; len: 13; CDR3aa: CASRTTGGYGYTF; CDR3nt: TGTGCCAGCAGAACTACAGGGGGCTATGGCTACACCTTC
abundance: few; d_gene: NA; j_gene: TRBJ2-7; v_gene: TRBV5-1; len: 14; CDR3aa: CASRLGGVSYEQYF; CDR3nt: TGCGCCAGCAGGTTGGGCGGGGTTTCCTACGAGCAGTACTTC
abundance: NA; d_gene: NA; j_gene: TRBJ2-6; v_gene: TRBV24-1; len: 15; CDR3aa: CATSDAGPGANVLTF; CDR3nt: TGTGCCACCAGTGATGCAGGGCCTGGGGCCAACGTCCTGACTTTC
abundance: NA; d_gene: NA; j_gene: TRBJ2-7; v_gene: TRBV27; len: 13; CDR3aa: CASSSVGPYEQYF; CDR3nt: TGTGCCAGCAGTTCGGTCGGCCCTTACGAGCAGTACTTC